This T cell receptor beta chain was captured in a study of identical twins. Study conclusions and caveats: Alpha sequences out of frame and shared by twins had excess low generation probability.

Unique molecular identifiers were present on the cDNA, and a universal primer site came from template switching. TCRdb fed the 5' RACE reads into MiXCR, producing one record per CDR3 protein. This sample has about 570,000 distinct CDR3 sequences; around 9.6% occur once, and the top ten carry roughly 3%. This clonotype was detected ten times or more. The antigen remains unidentified. Germline values: CDR1 SQVTM, CDR2 ANQGSEA. CDR3 length: 12 residues. V was cut by 7 bases and J by 1 base, with 5 bases left in between. The sample also formed part of further work on yellow fever vaccine responses in identical twins.

The chain uses TRBV29-1 and TRBJ2-6; perhaps TRBD1 as D (5 bases). This clonotype was sampled from a woman aged 18-30 years in good health. Sequenced sample: PBMCs. The CDR3 spells CSAGSGANVLTF. Here the CDR3 DNA reads TGCAGCGCAGGGTCTGGGGCCAACGTCCTGACTTTC.